This record covers a single T cell receptor (beta chain). Its target is not known. The CDR3 loop spans 14 amino acids. From germline, CDR1 is LNHDA and CDR2 SQIVND (reference sequence). The germline V and J ends were trimmed by 7 bases and 2 bases, with 12 bases remaining between them. Method: immunoSEQ multiplex PCR; TCRdb's copy keeps in-frame clones and lacks some. The sample comprises approximately 150,000 clones, over 80% of which are singletons, and under 2.5% rests with the top ten. The approximately 120-subject validation cohort, separate from the approximately 670-subject first cohort, included the donors. This specimen comes from a study of cytomegalovirus exposure and HLA in healthy donors. Study-wide context: The use of the same platform for the 95 to 150 validation repertoires and the 600 to 700 first-cohort repertoires was reported by a later analysis. Study-level findings and limits: According to reports, the classifier identified cytomegalovirus status with high specificity and sensitivity. The authors listed 150 to 200 TCR beta chains as cytomegalovirus-associated.

Specimen: PBMCs. The V gene is TRBV19, the J gene TRBJ1-5; TRBD1 is a possible D gene (6 bases). This sequence originates from a young man in good health and CMV-seropositive. CDR3: CASMETGRNQPQHF. CDR3 sequence (DNA): TGTGCCAGTATGGAGACAGGCCGCAATCAGCCCCAGCATTTT.